This T cell receptor beta chain comes out of a study of blood T cell repertoires in COVID-19. This clone has more than one count but fewer than ten. V dropped 5 bases and J dropped 0 bases, with 11 bases sitting between them. The germline V gene encodes CDR1 LGHDT and CDR2 YNNKEL (reference sequence). The length of the CDR3 is 16 residues. Repertoires were generated with immunoSEQ multiplex PCR, while TCRdb's copy carries only in-frame clones and drops some. The data hold approximately 130,000 clones, with about 89% observed a single time. This rearrangement joins TRBV3-1 (or the pseudogene TRBV3-2) to TRBJ2-6; D is perhaps TRBD1 (6 bases). The sequence was collected from a man in his forties or fifties with active COVID-19. Sequencing was carried out using peripheral blood. Written as DNA, the CDR3 is TGTGCCAGCAGCACCAGGGGAGCCTCTGGGGCCAACGTCCTGACTTTC. Encoded protein: CASSTRGASGANVLTF.